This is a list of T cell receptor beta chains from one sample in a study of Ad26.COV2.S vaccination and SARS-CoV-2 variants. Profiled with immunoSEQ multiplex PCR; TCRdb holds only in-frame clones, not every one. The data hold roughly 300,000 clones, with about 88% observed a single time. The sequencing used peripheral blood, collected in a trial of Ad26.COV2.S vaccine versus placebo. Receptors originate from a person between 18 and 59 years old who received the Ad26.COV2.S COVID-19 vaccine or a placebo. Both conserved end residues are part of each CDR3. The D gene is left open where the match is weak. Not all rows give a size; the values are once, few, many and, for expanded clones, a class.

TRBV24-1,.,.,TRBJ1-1,TGTGCCACCAGTGAAGGGGCTGGGGCTTTCTTT,CATSEGAGAFF
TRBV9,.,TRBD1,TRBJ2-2,TGTGCCAGCAGTGTGACAGGGGGCGCGCCCGGGGAGCTGTTTTTT,CASSVTGGAPGELFF
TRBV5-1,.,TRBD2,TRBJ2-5,TGCGCCAGCAGCTTGGTTAGCGGGGGGCAAGAGACCCAGTACTTC,CASSLVSGGQETQYF
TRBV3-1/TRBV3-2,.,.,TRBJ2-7,TGTGCCAGCAGCCAAGATGGCCAGGCTGACTCCTACGAGCAGTACTTC,CASSQDGQADSYEQYF
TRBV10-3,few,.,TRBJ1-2,TGTGCCATCAGGGAGATCCGGGACGGTCTCTATGGCTACACCTTC,CAIREIRDGLYGYTF
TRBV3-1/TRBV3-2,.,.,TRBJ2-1,TGTGCCAGCAGCCAAACGGTCAGCTCCTACAATGAGCAGTTCTTC,CASSQTVSSYNEQFF
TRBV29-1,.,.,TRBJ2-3,TGCAGCGTTGAGTTAACCACGGCAGATACGCAGTATTTT,CSVELTTADTQYF
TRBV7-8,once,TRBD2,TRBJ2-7,TGTGCCAGCAGCGTAAATAGCGGGGGCCTTGTCTACGAGCAGTACTTC,CASSVNSGGLVYEQYF
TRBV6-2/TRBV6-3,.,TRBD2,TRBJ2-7,TGTGCCAGCAGTTATTTTGGACTAGCGGGGATCTACGAGCAGTACTTC,CASSYFGLAGIYEQYF
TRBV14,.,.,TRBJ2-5,TGTGCCAGCAGCCCGGGAGAGACCCAGTACTTC,CASSPGETQYF
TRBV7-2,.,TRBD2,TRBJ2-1,TGTGCCAGCAGCTTAGAGGGCGGGAGCTCCTACAATGAGCAGTTCTTC,CASSLEGGSSYNEQFF
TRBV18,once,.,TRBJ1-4,TGTGCCAGTACCTCGGGGGCCGTTAATGAAAAACTGTTTTTT,CASTSGAVNEKLFF
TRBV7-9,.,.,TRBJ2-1,TGTGCCAGCAGCCACAGTTACAATGAGCAGTTCTTC,CASSHSYNEQFF
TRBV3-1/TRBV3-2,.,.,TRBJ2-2,TGTGCCAGCAGCCAACATGTAAACTCGGCGAACACCGGGGAGCTGTTTTTT,CASSQHVNSANTGELFF
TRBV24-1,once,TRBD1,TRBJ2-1,TGTGCCACCAGTGACACGGCCGGGACAGGGGTCCATGAGCAGTTCTTC,CATSDTAGTGVHEQFF
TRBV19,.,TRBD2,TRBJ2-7,TGTGCCAGTAGTCTGCGGGAGAAGCACCTCCAGCAGTACTTC,CASSLREKHLQQYF
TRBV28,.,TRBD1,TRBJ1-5,TGTGCCAGCAGTTTTTTAATAGGGGACAGGGGGTATAGCAATCAGCCCCAGCATTTT,CASSFLIGDRGYSNQPQHF
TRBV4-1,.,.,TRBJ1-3,TGCGCCAGCAGCCAGGCCACGACCGGTTTCTCTGGAAACACCATATATTTT,CASSQATTGFSGNTIYF
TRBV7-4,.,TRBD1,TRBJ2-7,TGTGCCAGCAGCCTTTACGGGACAGGAGAGCAGTACTTC,CASSLYGTGEQYF
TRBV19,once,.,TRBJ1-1,TGTGCCAGTAGTTCTACCCCCGGGGCGCCTGAAGCTTTCTTT,CASSSTPGAPEAFF
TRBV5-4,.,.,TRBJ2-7,TGTGCCACTGGAGCAAGGGGCTACGAGCAGTACTTC,CATGARGYEQYF
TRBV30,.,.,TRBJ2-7,TGTGCCTGGAGGGACTCCTACGAGCAGTACTTC,CAWRDSYEQYF
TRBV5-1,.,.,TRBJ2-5,TGCGCCAGCAGCTTGGCCGGAGGAGAGACCCAGTACTTC,CASSLAGGETQYF
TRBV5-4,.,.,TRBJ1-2,TGTGCCAGCAGCTTGGACGGCTTCAGTGGCTACACCTTC,CASSLDGFSGYTF
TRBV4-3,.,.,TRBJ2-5,TGCGCCAGCAGCCAAGGCAGGACAGTGTACCAAGAGACCCAGTACTTC,CASSQGRTVYQETQYF
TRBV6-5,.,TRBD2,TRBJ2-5,TGTGCCAGTCTCGACGGGGGGGGCAGGGAGACCCAGTACTTC,CASLDGGGRETQYF
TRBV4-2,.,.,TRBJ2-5,TGTGCCAGCAGCCACTCGGGTGAGGTTGAGACCCAGTACTTC,CASSHSGEVETQYF
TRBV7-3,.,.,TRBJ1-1,TGTGCCAGCAGCTCTACTTCCTTGGGACTTGGGAACACTGAAGCTTTCTTT,CASSSTSLGLGNTEAFF
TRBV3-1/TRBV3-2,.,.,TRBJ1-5,TGTGCCAGCAGCCAAGATGGGATTAATAGCAATCAGCCCCAGCATTTT,CASSQDGINSNQPQHF
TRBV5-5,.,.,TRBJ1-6,TGTGCCAGCAGCTTGAACAGGGTGGCGAATTCACCCCTCCACTTT,CASSLNRVANSPLHF
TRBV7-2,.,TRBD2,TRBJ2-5,TGTGCCAGCAGCTTAAAACTAGCGGGAGGGCCGTTGGAAGAGACCCAGTACTTC,CASSLKLAGGPLEETQYF
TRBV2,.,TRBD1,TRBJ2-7,TGTGCCAGCAGACGCACGGGACAGGGGGCGTCCTACGAGCAGTACTTC,CASRRTGQGASYEQYF
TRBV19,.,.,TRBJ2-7,TGTGCCAGTAGCCCCACGGGTCGGGGCATCGCCGAGCAGTACTTC,CASSPTGRGIAEQYF
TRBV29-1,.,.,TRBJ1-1,TGCAGCGTTGGGTTTTCGGTAATGAACACTGAAGCTTTCTTT,CSVGFSVMNTEAFF
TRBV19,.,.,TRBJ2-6,TGTGCCAGTAGTATAGTACCCTCTGGGGCCAACGTCCTGACTTTC,CASSIVPSGANVLTF
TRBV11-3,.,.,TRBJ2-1,TGTGCCAGCAGCTTAACCCCGGGATCGCCAGGGAATGAGCAGTTCTTC,CASSLTPGSPGNEQFF
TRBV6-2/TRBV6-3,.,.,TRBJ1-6,TGTGCCAGCAGCCAAACTTCGGGGGGTAATTCACCCCTCCACTTT,CASSQTSGGNSPLHF
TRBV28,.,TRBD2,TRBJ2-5,TGTGCCAGCAGCAAAGAGGGGACTAGCGGGGGGTGGGAGACCCAGTACTTC,CASSKEGTSGGWETQYF
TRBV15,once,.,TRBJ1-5,TGTGCCACCAGCAGAGGGGCTGGCAATCAGCCCCAGCATTTT,CATSRGAGNQPQHF